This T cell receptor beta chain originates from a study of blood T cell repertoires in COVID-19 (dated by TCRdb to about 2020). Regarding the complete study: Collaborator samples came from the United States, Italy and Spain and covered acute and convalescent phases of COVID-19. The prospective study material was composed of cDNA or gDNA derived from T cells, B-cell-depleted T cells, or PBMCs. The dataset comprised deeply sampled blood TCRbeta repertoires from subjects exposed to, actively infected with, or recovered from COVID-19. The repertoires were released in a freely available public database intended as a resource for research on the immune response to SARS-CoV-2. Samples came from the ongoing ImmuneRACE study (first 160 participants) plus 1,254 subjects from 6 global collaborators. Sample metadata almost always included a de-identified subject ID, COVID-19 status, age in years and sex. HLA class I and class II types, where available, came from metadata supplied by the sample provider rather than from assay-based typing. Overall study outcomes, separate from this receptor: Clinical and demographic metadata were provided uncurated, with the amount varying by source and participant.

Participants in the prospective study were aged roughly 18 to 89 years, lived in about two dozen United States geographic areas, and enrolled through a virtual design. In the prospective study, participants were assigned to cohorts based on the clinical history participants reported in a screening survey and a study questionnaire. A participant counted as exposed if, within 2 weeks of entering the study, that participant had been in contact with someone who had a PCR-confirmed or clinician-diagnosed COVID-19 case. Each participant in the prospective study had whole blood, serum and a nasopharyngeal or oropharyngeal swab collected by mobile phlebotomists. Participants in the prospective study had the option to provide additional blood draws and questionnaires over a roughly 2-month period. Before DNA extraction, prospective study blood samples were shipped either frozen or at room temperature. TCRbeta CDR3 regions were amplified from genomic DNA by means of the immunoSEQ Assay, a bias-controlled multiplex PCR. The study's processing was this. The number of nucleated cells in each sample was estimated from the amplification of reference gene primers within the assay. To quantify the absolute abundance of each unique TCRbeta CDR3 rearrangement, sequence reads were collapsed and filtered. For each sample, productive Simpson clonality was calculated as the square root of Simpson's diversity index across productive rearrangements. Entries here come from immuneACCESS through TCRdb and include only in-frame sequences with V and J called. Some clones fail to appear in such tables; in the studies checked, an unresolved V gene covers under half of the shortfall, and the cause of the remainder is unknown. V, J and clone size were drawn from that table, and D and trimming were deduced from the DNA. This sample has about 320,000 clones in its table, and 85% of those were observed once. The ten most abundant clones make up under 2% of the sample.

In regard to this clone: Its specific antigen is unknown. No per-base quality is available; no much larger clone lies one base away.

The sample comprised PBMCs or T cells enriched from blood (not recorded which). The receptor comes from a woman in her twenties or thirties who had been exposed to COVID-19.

The CDR3 region reads CASSKWGDRDTQYF. The DNA is as follows: TGTGCCAGTAGTAAATGGGGCGATAGAGATACGCAGTATTTT. Recombination joined TRBV19 with TRBJ2-3, with a weak D call of TRBD1 (5 bases match). From cysteine to phenylalanine, the CDR3 is 14 amino acids long. Only the CDR3 DNA stays, 42 bases, in frame from base 1. CDR1 and CDR2 are read off the germline V gene (reference sequence) as LNHDA and SQIVND. Between the V and J ends, shortened by 4 bases and 5 bases respectively, the junction contains 13 bases. Extended through the reference TRBV19 and TRBJ2-3 proteins, this CDR3 yields the full variable domain: DGGITQSPKYLFRKEGQNVTLSCEQNLNHDAMYWYRQDPGQGLRLIYYSQIVNDFQKGDIAEGYSVSREKKESFPLTVTSAQKNPTAFYLCASSKWGDRDTQYFGPGTRLTVL.